A single sample gave rise to the 18 T cell receptor beta chains below, sequenced in a study of cytomegalovirus exposure and HLA in healthy donors. It was with 60 Vbeta and 13 Jbeta primers that the PCR ran. TCRdb keeps only in-frame clones here, not all; method: immunoSEQ multiplex PCR. This table holds around 300,000 clones, 84% found once. The specimen was PBMCs. Every receptor here comes from a woman in her 40s in good health and CMV-seropositive.

This clone was counted once. The chain has TRBV30 and TRBJ1-2; D might be TRBD1 (5 bases). V was clipped by 4 bases and J by 4 bases, with 19 bases between them. CDR1 and CDR2 (germline): GTSNPN, SVGIG (reference sequence). This CDR3 is built from 15 residues. CDR3: CAWNKKTVLTYGYTF. The CDR3, as DNA: TGTGCCTGGAATAAGAAGACAGTCCTAACCTATGGCTACACCTTC. The entire variable domain, with the rest obtained from reference TRBV30 and TRBJ1-2, is as follows: SQTIHQWPATLVQPVGSPLSLECTVEGTSNPNLYWYRQAAGRGLQLLFYSVGIGQISSEVPQNLSASRPQDRQFILSSKKLLLSDSGFYLCAWNKKTVLTYGYTFGSGTRLTVV.

Worth noting for this clone: The same CDR3 is also encoded by other DNA sequences in this sample. The chain employs TRBV18 and TRBJ2-5; TRBD2 might be the D (6 bases). This CDR3 is built from 14 residues. CDR1 and CDR2 (germline): KGHSH, LQKENI. V lost 3 bases, J lost 3 bases, and 11 bases lay in between. DNA for the CDR3: TGTGCCAGCTCACCGGGGGGTTTTAAAGAGACCCAGTACTTC. Amino acids: CASSPGGFKETQYF.

The chain recombines TRBV28 with TRBJ2-1, with 11 bases aligning to TRBD2. J gave up 4 bases and V 7 bases, and 18 bases lay outside the gene matches. This CDR3 is 19 amino acids long. CDR1 is MDHEN and CDR2 is SYDVKM in the germline V gene. The chain's CDR3 is CASTRAHPIAGGPYNEQFF. CDR3 bases: TGTGCCAGCACCCGGGCGCATCCAATAGCGGGAGGGCCTTACAATGAGCAGTTCTTC.

The rearrangement joins TRBV19 to TRBJ2-3, with 9 bases fitting TRBD1. This CDR3 comprises 14 residues. The germline V gene encodes CDR1 LNHDA and CDR2 SQIVND (reference sequence). The trim removed 7 bases at V and 2 bases at J, leaving 4 bases unmatched. CDR3 in DNA: TGTGCCAGTACCTGGGACAGGGCCACAGATACGCAGTATTTT. It yields the protein CASTWDRATDTQYF.

The chain employs TRBV28 and TRBJ1-5, with a possible D match to TRBD1 (6 bases). This CDR3 is built from 16 residues. Germline lookup yields CDR1 MDHEN and CDR2 SYDVKM. V dropped 3 bases and J dropped 7 bases, with 19 bases sitting between them. CDR3 region: CASSFITLQGIQPQHF. In DNA, the CDR3 is TGTGCCAGCAGTTTTATTACGTTGCAGGGGATCCAGCCCCAGCATTTT.

For this clone: Other DNA sequences in the same sample also yield this CDR3. This sequence joins TRBV7-2 and TRBJ2-7, with D possibly matching TRBD2 (6 bases). The length of the CDR3 is 14 residues. CDR1 and CDR2 (germline): SGHTA, FQGNSA. V lost 1 base and J lost 2, with 9 bases in between. The CDR3 bases are TGTGCCAGCAGCTTAGTGGGGGGAACCTACGAGCAGTACTTC. Translated, it gives CASSLVGGTYEQYF.

The rearrangement uses TRBV29-1 and TRBJ2-1; the match to TRBD2 covers 12 bases. With V trimmed by 1 base and J by 10 bases, 8 bases remained unmatched. This CDR3 has 15 residues. Germline V gives CDR1 SQVTM, CDR2 ANQGSEA. The CDR3 loop is CSVEVTSGRIGEQFF. In nucleotides, the CDR3 is TGCAGCGTTGAAGTGACTAGCGGGAGAATTGGGGAGCAGTTCTTC.

The chain links TRBV7-9 to TRBJ2-7; D remains ambiguous. Germline V lookup: CDR1 SEHNR, CDR2 FQNEAQ (reference sequence). The CDR3 loop spans 13 amino acids. With 1 base removed from V and 1 base from J, the gap between germline ends came to 5 bases. CDR3 loop: CASSLGASYEQYF. DNA of the CDR3: TGTGCCAGCAGCTTAGGCGCATCCTACGAGCAGTACTTC.

This chain connects TRBV29-1 to TRBJ1-1; D perhaps matches TRBD1 (6 bases). The ends were cut back, 7 bases at V and 4 bases at J, with 16 bases in the middle. CDR1 and CDR2 (germline): SQVTM, ANQGSEA. The CDR3 has 13 residues. The DNA for the CDR3 is TGCAGCGCCAGCCAGGGGCTAGGCACTGAAGCTTTCTTT. Translated, it gives CSASQGLGTEAFF. The whole variable domain, filled in from reference TRBV29-1 and TRBJ1-1, reads SAVISQKPSRDICQRGTSLTIQCQVDSQVTMMFWYRQQPGQSLTLIATANQGSEATYESGFVIDKFPISRPNLTFSTLTVSNMSPEDSSIYLCSASQGLGTEAFFGQGTRLTVV.

J is TRBJ2-7 and V is TRBV5-4; TRBD2 might be the D (6 bases). Deletions cut 5 bases from V and 3 bases from J, with 18 bases between. Germline V gene sequence: CDR1 SGHNT, CDR2 YYREEE (reference sequence). The CDR3 spans 15 residues. The CDR3 spells CASSYAGTPYYEQYF. DNA for the CDR3: TGTGCCAGCAGTTATGCCGGGACTCCTTACTACGAGCAGTACTTC.

This chain uses TRBV5-1 with TRBJ2-3; 8 bases agree with TRBD2. V lost 2 bases, J lost 4 bases, and 6 bases stayed unmatched. CDR3 size: 15 residues. Per the germline V gene, CDR1 is SGHRS and CDR2 is YFSETQ. CDR3 sequence reads: CASSFGAGAADTQYF. The CDR3, as DNA: TGCGCCAGCAGCTTTGGAGCGGGAGCAGCAGATACGCAGTATTTT.

The chain carries TRBV7-2 and TRBJ1-5; no clear D. The ends were cut back, 1 base at V and 2 bases at J, with 9 bases in the middle. This CDR3 spans 15 amino acids. The V gene's germline CDR1 is SGHTA and CDR2 FQGNSA. As DNA, the CDR3 is TGTGCCAGCAGCTTAGACAGCATCCGCAATCAGCCCCAGCATTTT. Its translation: CASSLDSIRNQPQHF.

This clone was detected only once. The rearrangement uses TRBV19 and TRBJ2-2; possible D gene TRBD1, 5 bases. Germline lookup yields CDR1 LNHDA and CDR2 SQIVND (reference sequence). The V end lost 9 bases, the J end lost 5 bases, and 19 bases lay between the germline ends. This CDR3 has 15 amino acids. CDR3 sequence (DNA): TGTGCCAGCGGATCAGGCAGGGCCGGGACCGGGGAGCTGTTTTTT. Amino acids: CASGSGRAGTGELFF.

V usage is TRBV7-3 and J usage is TRBJ2-1, with TRBD2 identical over 10 bases. This CDR3 has 14 amino acids. From germline, CDR1 is SGHTA and CDR2 FQGTGA. V gave up 5 bases and J gave up 9 bases; unmatched junction bases: 7. CDR3 nucleotide sequence: TGTGCCAGCAGCCCCAATAGCGGGAGGATTGAGCAGTTCTTC. Amino acid sequence: CASSPNSGRIEQFF.

This sequence joins TRBV7-8 and TRBJ1-5, with D uncertain. Germline V gene data show CDR1 as SGHVS and CDR2 as FQNEAQ. The CDR3 runs to 14 residues. The V end lost 1 base, the J end lost 3 bases, and 7 bases lay between the germline ends. The CDR3 loop is CASSLGPNNQPQHF. CDR3 DNA sequence: TGTGCCAGCAGCTTAGGGCCGAACAATCAGCCCCAGCATTTT.

The chain has TRBV28 and TRBJ2-5; D call uncertain. The CDR3 is 15 amino acids. The V gene's germline CDR1 is MDHEN and CDR2 SYDVKM. V was shortened by 2 bases and J by 2 bases, with 12 bases between the two germline ends. The CDR3 loop reads CASSLHTRQQETQYF. DNA for the CDR3: TGTGCCAGCAGTTTACACACACGACAACAAGAGACCCAGTACTTC. Using reference TRBV28 and TRBJ2-5 for the parts outside the CDR3, the full variable domain is DVKVTQSSRYLVKRTGEKVFLECVQDMDHENMFWYRQDPGLGLRLIYFSYDVKMKEKGDIPEGYSVSREKKERFSLILESASTNQTSMYLCASSLHTRQQETQYFGPGTRLLVL.

This rearrangement joins TRBV6-5 to TRBJ1-3; D perhaps matches TRBD1 (6 bases). V lost 5 bases, J lost 4 bases, and 15 bases lay in between. From germline, CDR1 is MNHEY and CDR2 SVGAGI. The CDR3 consists of 15 residues. The CDR3 coding sequence is TGTGCCAGCAGTCGAACTCAGGGGTTCGGAAACACCATATATTTT. It encodes CASSRTQGFGNTIYF.

This clone occurred once. This chain uses TRBV7-8 with TRBJ2-7, with TRBD1 matching 8 bases. With 1 base clipped from V and 0 bases from J, the junction kept 5 bases outside the gene matches. The CDR3 loop spans 16 amino acids. Germline V lookup: CDR1 SGHVS, CDR2 FQNEAQ. CDR3 sequence (DNA): TGTGCCAGCAGCTTAGATCTCGACAGGGGCTCCTACGAGCAGTACTTC. Its protein is CASSLDLDRGSYEQYF.